What follows are 2 T cell receptor beta chains derived from one specimen sequenced in a study of blood T cell repertoires in COVID-19. TCRdb's copy holds only in-frame clones and misses some; the assay was immunoSEQ multiplex PCR. Here the sample spans 70,000 to 80,000 clones, about 85% being singletons. Sequenced material: peripheral blood. The receptors stem from a woman older than 75 with active or convalescent COVID-19.

The rearrangement joins TRBV3-1 (or the pseudogene TRBV3-2) to TRBJ2-5, with a possible D match to TRBD2 (6 bases). The V gene lost 7 bases and the J gene lost 3 bases, with 9 bases spanning the gap. Germline V lookup: CDR1 LGHDT, CDR2 YNNKEL (reference sequence). CDR3 length equals 12 residues. The CDR3 loop reads CASISGEETQYF. In nucleotides, the CDR3 is TGTGCCAGCATCTCGGGGGAAGAGACCCAGTACTTC.

This clone occurred a few times. This chain joins TRBV19 and TRBJ2-5, with D possibly matching TRBD1 (6 bases). The CDR3 is 13 residues long. With 7 bases removed from V and 5 bases from J, the gap between germline ends came to 14 bases. Germline V gives CDR1 LNHDA, CDR2 SQIVND (reference sequence). Here the CDR3 DNA reads TGTGCCAGTAAAGGGCAGGGGCATGAGACCCAGTACTTC. It specifies CASKGQGHETQYF.